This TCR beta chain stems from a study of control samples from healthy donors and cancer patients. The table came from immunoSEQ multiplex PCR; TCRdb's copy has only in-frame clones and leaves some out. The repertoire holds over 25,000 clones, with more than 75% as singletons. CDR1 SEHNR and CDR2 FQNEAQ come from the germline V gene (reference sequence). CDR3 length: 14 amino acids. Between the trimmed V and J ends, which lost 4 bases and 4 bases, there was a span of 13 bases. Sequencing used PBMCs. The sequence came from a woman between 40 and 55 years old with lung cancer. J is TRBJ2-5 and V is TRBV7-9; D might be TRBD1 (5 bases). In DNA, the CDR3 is TGTGCCAGCAGCTCATACCAGGGTTCAGAGACCCAGTACTTC. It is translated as CASSSYQGSETQYF.